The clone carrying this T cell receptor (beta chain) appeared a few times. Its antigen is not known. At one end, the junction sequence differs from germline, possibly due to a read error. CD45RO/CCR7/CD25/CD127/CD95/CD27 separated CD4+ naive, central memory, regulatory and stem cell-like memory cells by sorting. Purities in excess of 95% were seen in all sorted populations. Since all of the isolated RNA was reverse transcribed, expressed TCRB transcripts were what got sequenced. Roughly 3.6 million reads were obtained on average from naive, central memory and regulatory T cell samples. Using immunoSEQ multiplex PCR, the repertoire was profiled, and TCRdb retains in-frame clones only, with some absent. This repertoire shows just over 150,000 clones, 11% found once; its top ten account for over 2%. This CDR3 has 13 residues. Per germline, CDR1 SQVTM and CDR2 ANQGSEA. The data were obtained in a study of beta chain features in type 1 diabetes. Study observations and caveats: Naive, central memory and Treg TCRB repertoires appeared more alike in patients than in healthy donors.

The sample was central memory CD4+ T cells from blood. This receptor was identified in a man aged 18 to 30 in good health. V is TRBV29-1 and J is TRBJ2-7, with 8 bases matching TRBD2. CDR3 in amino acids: CSGESGGGYEQYF. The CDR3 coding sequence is TGCAGCGGTGAAAGCGGGGGAGGTTACGAGCAGTACTTC.